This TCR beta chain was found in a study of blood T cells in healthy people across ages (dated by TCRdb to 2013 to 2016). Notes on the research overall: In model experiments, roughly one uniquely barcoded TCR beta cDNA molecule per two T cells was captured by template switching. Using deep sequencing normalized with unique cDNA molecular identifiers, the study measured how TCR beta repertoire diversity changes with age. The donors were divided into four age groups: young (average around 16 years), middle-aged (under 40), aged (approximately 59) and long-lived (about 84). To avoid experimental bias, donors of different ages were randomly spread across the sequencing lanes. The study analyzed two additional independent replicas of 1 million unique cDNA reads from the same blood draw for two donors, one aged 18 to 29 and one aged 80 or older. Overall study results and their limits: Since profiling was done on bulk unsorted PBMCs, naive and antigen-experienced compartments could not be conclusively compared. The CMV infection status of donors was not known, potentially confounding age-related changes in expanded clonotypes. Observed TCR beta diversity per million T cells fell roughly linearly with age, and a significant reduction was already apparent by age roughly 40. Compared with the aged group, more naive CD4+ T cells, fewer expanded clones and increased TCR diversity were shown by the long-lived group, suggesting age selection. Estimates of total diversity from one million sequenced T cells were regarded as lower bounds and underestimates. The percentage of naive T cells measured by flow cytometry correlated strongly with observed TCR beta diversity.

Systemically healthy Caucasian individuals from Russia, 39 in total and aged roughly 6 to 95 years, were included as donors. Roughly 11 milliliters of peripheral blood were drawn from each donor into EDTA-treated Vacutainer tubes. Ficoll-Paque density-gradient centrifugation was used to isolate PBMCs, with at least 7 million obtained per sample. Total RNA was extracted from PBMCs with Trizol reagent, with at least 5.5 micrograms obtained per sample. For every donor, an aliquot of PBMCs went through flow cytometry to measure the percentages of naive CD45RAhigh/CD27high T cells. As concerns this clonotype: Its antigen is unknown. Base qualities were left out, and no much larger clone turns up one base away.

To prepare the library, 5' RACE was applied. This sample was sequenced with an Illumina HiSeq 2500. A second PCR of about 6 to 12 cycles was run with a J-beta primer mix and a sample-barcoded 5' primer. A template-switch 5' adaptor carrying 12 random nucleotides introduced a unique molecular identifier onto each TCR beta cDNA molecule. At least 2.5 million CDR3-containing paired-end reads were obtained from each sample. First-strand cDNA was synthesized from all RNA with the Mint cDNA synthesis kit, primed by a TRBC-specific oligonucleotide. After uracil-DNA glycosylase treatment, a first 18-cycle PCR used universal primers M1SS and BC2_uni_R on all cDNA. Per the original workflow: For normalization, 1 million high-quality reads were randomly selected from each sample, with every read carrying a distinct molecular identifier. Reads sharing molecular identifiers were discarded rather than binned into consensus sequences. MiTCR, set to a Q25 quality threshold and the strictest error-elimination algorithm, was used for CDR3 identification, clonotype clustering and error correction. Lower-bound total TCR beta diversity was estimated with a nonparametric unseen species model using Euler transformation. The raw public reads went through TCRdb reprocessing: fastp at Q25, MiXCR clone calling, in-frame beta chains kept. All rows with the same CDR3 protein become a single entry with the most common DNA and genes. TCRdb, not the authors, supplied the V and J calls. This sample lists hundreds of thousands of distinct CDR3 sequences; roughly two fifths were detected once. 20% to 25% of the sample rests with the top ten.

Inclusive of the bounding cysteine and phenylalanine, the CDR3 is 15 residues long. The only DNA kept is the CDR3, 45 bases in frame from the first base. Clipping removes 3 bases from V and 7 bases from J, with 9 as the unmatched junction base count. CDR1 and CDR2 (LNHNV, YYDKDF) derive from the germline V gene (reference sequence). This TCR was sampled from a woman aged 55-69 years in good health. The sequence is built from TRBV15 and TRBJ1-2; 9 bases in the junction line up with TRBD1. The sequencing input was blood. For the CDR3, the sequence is CATSSPGQGRFGYTF. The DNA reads TGTGCCACCAGCAGCCCCGGACAGGGGAGATTTGGCTACACCTTC.